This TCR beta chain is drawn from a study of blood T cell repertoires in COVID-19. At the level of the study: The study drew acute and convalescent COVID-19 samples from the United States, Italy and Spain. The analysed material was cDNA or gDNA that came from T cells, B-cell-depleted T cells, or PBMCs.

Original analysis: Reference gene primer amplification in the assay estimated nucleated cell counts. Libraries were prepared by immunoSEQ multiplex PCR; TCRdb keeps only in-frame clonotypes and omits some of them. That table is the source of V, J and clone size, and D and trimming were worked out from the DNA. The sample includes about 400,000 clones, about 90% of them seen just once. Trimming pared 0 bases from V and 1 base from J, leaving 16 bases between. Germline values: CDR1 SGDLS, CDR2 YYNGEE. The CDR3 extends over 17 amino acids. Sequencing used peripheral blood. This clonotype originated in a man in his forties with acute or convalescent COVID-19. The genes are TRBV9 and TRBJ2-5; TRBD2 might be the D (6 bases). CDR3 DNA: TGTGCCAGCAGCGTAGGTATTGGTGGCGGGGTCCAAGAGACCCAGTACTTC. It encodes CASSVGIGGGVQETQYF. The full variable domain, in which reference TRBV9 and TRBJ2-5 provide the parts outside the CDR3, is DSGVTQTPKHLITATGQRVTLRCSPRSGDLSVYWYQQSLDQGLQFLIQYYNGEERAKGNILERFSAQQFPDLHSELNLSSLELGDSALYFCASSVGIGGGVQETQYFGPGTRLLVL.